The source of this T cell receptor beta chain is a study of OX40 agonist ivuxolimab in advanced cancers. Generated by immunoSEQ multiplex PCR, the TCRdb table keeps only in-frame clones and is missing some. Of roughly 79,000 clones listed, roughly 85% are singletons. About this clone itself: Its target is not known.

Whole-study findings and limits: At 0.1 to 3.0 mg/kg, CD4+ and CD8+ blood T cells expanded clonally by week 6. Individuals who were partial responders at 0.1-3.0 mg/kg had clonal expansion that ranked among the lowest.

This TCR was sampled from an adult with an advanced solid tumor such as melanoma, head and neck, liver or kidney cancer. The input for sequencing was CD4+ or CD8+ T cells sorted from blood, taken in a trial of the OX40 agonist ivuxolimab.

The CDR3 region has the DNA TGCAGTGGCAACTCAGTCTACGAGCAGTACTTC. It specifies CSGNSVYEQYF. V is TRBV20-1 and J is TRBJ2-7; D is unclear. The CDR3 is made up of 11 amino acids. CDR1 and CDR2 from the germline V gene are DFQATT and SNEGSKA (reference sequence). Between the trimmed V and J ends, which lost 7 bases and 3 bases, there was a span of 10 bases.